The 30 T cell receptor beta chains below were found in one sample sequenced in a study of blood T cell repertoires in COVID-19. Profiled with immunoSEQ multiplex PCR; TCRdb holds only in-frame clones, not every one. Of fewer than 250,000 clones detected, around four fifths appear once; the ten largest clones hold about 2.5%. Sequencing was performed on peripheral blood. The receptors here all came from a woman aged 40 to 50 with active or convalescent COVID-19.

The rearrangement joins TRBV6-6 to TRBJ1-4; 8 nucleotides line up with TRBD1. This CDR3 spans 12 amino acids. V lost 3 bases, J lost 14 bases, and 5 bases stayed unmatched. Germline V gives CDR1 MNHNY, CDR2 SVGAGI (reference sequence). CDR3 sequence: CASSYNRGVLFF. DNA of the CDR3: TGTGCCAGCAGTTATAACAGGGGGGTGCTGTTTTTT.

V and J are TRBV15 and TRBJ2-2; the match to TRBD2 covers 13 bases. The CDR3 is 18 amino acids. The germline V gene encodes CDR1 LNHNV and CDR2 YYDKDF (reference sequence). The ends lost 0 bases at V and 8 bases at J; junction bases unmatched: 9. CDR3 region: CATSRDSGGLAGQGELFF. The CDR3, as DNA: TGTGCCACCAGCAGAGATTCAGGGGGACTAGCGGGGCAGGGGGAGCTGTTTTTT.

This clone was found a few times. V usage is TRBV18 and J usage is TRBJ1-2; possibly TRBD1 for D (6 bases). The CDR3 is made up of 15 amino acids. Germline V gene sequence: CDR1 KGHSH, CDR2 LQKENI. The V gene lost 1 base and the J gene lost 0 bases, with 9 bases spanning the gap. The CDR3 DNA is TGTGCCAGCTCACCACGAGACAGGACTAACTATGGCTACACCTTC. Translation gives CASSPRDRTNYGYTF. Full variable domain (remainder filled in from reference TRBV18 and TRBJ1-2): NAGVMQNPRHLVRRRGQEARLRCSPMKGHSHVYWYRQLPEEGLKFMVYLQKENIIDESGMPKERFSAEFPKEGPSILRIQQVVRGDSAAYFCASSPRDRTNYGYTFGSGTRLTVV.

This clone was detected only once. The rearrangement joins TRBV6-5 to TRBJ1-4; TRBD1 matches 10 bases. Germline V gives CDR1 MNHEY, CDR2 SVGAGI. V shed 2 bases and J 7 bases; nucleotides not matched to a gene: 4. CDR3 length: 15 amino acids. The CDR3 loop is CASSYKGQGREKLFF. CDR3 sequence (DNA): TGTGCCAGCAGTTACAAGGGACAGGGGCGTGAAAAACTGTTTTTT.

The V and J genes are TRBV4-2 and TRBJ2-7; the match to TRBD2 covers 10 bases. The CDR3 consists of 14 residues. CDR1 and CDR2 from the germline V gene are LGHNA and YNFKEQ. The V and J ends lost 0 bases and 12 bases, in that order; junction bases with no gene match: 8. CDR3 sequence reads: CASSQEGLAGVVYF. As DNA, the CDR3 is TGTGCCAGCAGCCAAGAAGGGCTAGCGGGAGTGGTGTACTTC.

This clone occurred once. The chain carries TRBV6-2 or TRBV6-3 and TRBJ2-1, with a possible D match to TRBD2 (6 bases). This CDR3 has 12 amino acids. Deletions cut 6 bases from V and 13 bases from J, with 16 bases between. Germline CDR1 reads MNHEY; CDR2 reads SVGEGT. The CDR3 here is CASSLRERKQFF. In DNA form, the CDR3 reads TGTGCCAGCAGCCTCCGGGAGCGAAAACAGTTCTTC.

J is TRBJ2-7 and V is TRBV4-1; 10 nucleotides agree with TRBD2. The V gene's germline CDR1 is MGHRA and CDR2 YSYEKL. V shed 0 bases and J 3 bases; nucleotides not matched to a gene: 2. The CDR3 spans 15 residues. CDR3 coding DNA: TGCGCCAGCAGCCAAGATCAGCGGGGGGGCTACGAGCAGTACTTC. Translated: CASSQDQRGGYEQYF.

The chain uses TRBV30 and TRBJ1-6; D perhaps matches TRBD1 (5 bases). V lost 1 base and J lost 10, with 11 bases in between. The CDR3 contains 13 residues. The V gene's germline CDR1 is GTSNPN and CDR2 SVGIG (reference sequence). CDR3 loop: CAWSESGRSPLHF. In nucleotides, the CDR3 is TGTGCCTGGAGTGAGTCAGGGAGGTCACCCCTCCACTTT. Looking up the rest from reference TRBV30 and TRBJ1-6 gives the full variable domain: SQTIHQWPATLVQPVGSPLSLECTVEGTSNPNLYWYRQAAGRGLQLLFYSVGIGQISSEVPQNLSASRPQDRQFILSSKKLLLSDSGFYLCAWSESGRSPLHFGNGTRLTVT.

J is TRBJ1-2 and V is TRBV4-1, with D possibly matching TRBD1 (6 bases). The CDR3 loop spans 16 amino acids. Germline-derived CDR1 and CDR2 are MGHRA and YSYEKL. Deletions cut 5 bases from V and 8 bases from J, with 24 bases between. The DNA of the CDR3 is TGCGCCAGCAGCGCCGGGACACTCGTGGTTGGTGGCGGCTACACCTTC. Translated, it gives CASSAGTLVVGGGYTF.

V is TRBV7-2 and J is TRBJ1-3; 7 nucleotides match TRBD1. Unmatched junction bases numbered 4, after V lost 5 bases and J lost 0 bases. The germline gives CDR1 SGHTA, CDR2 FQGNSA. This CDR3 is 15 amino acids long. The CDR3 loop is CASSRDSSSGNTIYF. The CDR3 DNA sequence: TGTGCCAGCAGCCGGGACAGTAGCTCTGGAAACACCATATATTTT. The full variable domain, with the rest looked up from reference TRBV7-2 and TRBJ1-3, is GAGVSQSPSNKVTEKGKDVELRCDPISGHTALYWYRQSLGQGLEFLIYFQGNSAPDKSGLPSDRFSAERTGGSVSTLTIQRTQQEDSAVYLCASSRDSSSGNTIYFGEGSWLTVV.

V is TRBV6-5 and J is TRBJ1-1, with D hard to call. Deletions cut 6 bases from V and 5 bases from J, with 7 bases between. The CDR3 consists of 11 residues. Germline CDR1 and CDR2: MNHEY and SVGAGI. CDR3 protein: CASSTRTEAFF. CDR3 in DNA: TGTGCCAGCAGCACCAGGACTGAAGCTTTCTTT.

V gene TRBV9 combines with J gene TRBJ1-5, with TRBD1 matching over 11 bases. J gave up 7 bases and V 3 bases, and 6 bases lay outside the gene matches. Germline V gives CDR1 SGDLS, CDR2 YYNGEE. The CDR3 length is 15 residues. CDR3 amino acids: CASSGPGQGGQPQHF. CDR3 coding DNA: TGTGCCAGCAGCGGTCCGGGACAGGGGGGCCAGCCCCAGCATTTT.

The rearrangement joins TRBV12-5 to TRBJ1-1; 9 bases are shared with TRBD1. Germline CDR1 reads LGHNT; CDR2 reads FRNRAP. This CDR3 spans 18 amino acids. V was pared by 0 bases and J by 3 bases, with 11 bases of the junction left unmatched. The CDR3 sequence is CASGLVRTGELRYTEAFF. DNA for the CDR3: TGTGCTAGTGGTTTGGTAAGGACAGGGGAACTAAGGTACACTGAAGCTTTCTTT.

This clone was seen more than once but under ten times. The chain links TRBV5-1 to TRBJ1-1; D is perhaps TRBD1 (6 bases). The V and J ends lost 0 bases and 1 base respectively, with 13 bases between them. The germline CDR1 and CDR2 sequences are SGHRS and YFSETQ. The CDR3 extends over 16 amino acids. CDR3 coding DNA: TGCGCCAGCAGCTTGGGGGGAATGGGACAGAACACTGAAGCTTTCTTT. This gives the protein CASSLGGMGQNTEAFF.

As DNA, the CDR3 is TGTGCCAGTAGCCTGGAGCCCGGGACAGGTCTCTATGGCTACACCTTC. Its protein is CASSLEPGTGLYGYTF. The chain links TRBV19 to TRBJ1-2; 8 bases are a match to TRBD1. This CDR3 has 16 residues. Germline CDR1 reads LNHDA; CDR2 reads SQIVND (reference sequence). Trimming cost V 6 bases and J 4 bases; bases outside gene matches: 13.

The V call is TRBV18, the J call TRBJ1-2; D gene ambiguous. V dropped 3 bases and J dropped 3 bases, with 8 bases sitting between them. Germline-derived CDR1 and CDR2 are KGHSH and LQKENI. The CDR3 contains 13 residues. The CDR3 sequence: CASSPGWDYGYTF. For the CDR3, the DNA is TGTGCCAGCTCACCCGGGTGGGACTATGGCTACACCTTC.

The V and J genes are TRBV28 and TRBJ2-2; the D gene is possibly TRBD1 (6 bases). Trimming took 6 bases from V and 7 from J, leaving 9 bases between them. This CDR3 has 12 amino acids. Germline CDR1 reads MDHEN; CDR2 reads SYDVKM. For the CDR3, the DNA is TGTGCCAGCAGACAGGGCCACGGGGAGCTGTTTTTT. Protein product: CASRQGHGELFF.

The chain couples TRBV6-5 to TRBJ2-3; 7 bases are shared with TRBD1. The CDR3 extends over 13 amino acids. The V segment lost 8 bases and the J segment 1 base; nucleotides outside the gene matches: 3. Germline assignment: CDR1 MNHEY and CDR2 SVGAGI. In DNA, the CDR3 is TGTGCCAGCGACGACAGGGGCACAGATACGCAGTATTTT. Its protein product is CASDDRGTDTQYF.

The chain combines TRBV29-1 with TRBJ1-4; TRBD1 matches 7 bases. V was pared by 6 bases and J by 7 bases, with 8 bases of the junction left unmatched. Germline CDR1 SQVTM, CDR2 ANQGSEA. The CDR3 has 13 residues. The CDR3: CSVADRPGEKLFF. DNA for the CDR3: TGCAGCGTGGCGGACAGGCCTGGTGAAAAACTGTTTTTT.

In its sample, this clone was seen a few times. The genes are TRBV24-1 and TRBJ2-7; TRBD1 is a possible D gene (5 bases). The ends were cut back, 2 bases at V and 7 bases at J, with 20 bases in the middle. CDR3 length: 16 amino acids. Germline V gene lookup returns CDR1 KGHDR and CDR2 SFDVKD. CDR3 bases: TGTGCCACCAGTGATTCTCAGGGATGGGGTTCTACTGAGCAGTACTTC. Translated: CATSDSQGWGSTEQYF.

This rearrangement joins TRBV11-2 to TRBJ2-7; weak D call: TRBD1 (6 bases). V dropped 5 bases and J dropped 2 bases, with 22 bases sitting between them. This CDR3 comprises 17 residues. The germline CDR1 and CDR2 sequences are SGHAT and FQNNGV. The CDR3 is CASSLRDTGTGPYEQYF. The CDR3 nucleotides are TGTGCCAGCAGCCTTCGGGACACAGGGACGGGGCCCTACGAGCAGTACTTC.

The V gene is TRBV7-2, the J gene TRBJ1-6, with D possibly TRBD1 on 6 matching bases. This CDR3 has 16 amino acids. Germline CDR1 is SGHTA and CDR2 is FQGNSA. Trimming pared 5 bases from V and 3 bases from J, leaving 14 bases between. CDR3 sequence (DNA): TGTGCCAGCAGCCCCGACAGGCCTTACTATAATTCACCCCTCCACTTT. This encodes CASSPDRPYYNSPLHF.

This chain joins TRBV9 and TRBJ2-7, with 11 nucleotides matching TRBD1. The CDR3 is 14 residues long. Per the germline V gene, CDR1 is SGDLS and CDR2 is YYNGEE. The junction had 4 bases not matched to a gene; V was cut back by 4 bases and J by 4 bases. The chain's CDR3 is CASSPWDRGYEQYF. DNA of the CDR3: TGTGCCAGCAGCCCTTGGGACAGGGGGTACGAGCAGTACTTC.

The genes are TRBV10-3 and TRBJ1-3, with 7 bases that match TRBD1. The germline V gene has CDR1 ENHRY and CDR2 SYGVKD. This CDR3 comprises 15 residues. Unmatched junction bases numbered 6, after V lost 4 bases and J lost 3 bases. CDR3 sequence: CAISARGDSGNTIYF. CDR3 DNA: TGTGCCATCAGTGCCCGAGGGGACAGTGGAAACACCATATATTTT.

The count of this clone is one. This rearrangement joins TRBV4-1 to TRBJ2-7; D is perhaps TRBD1 (6 bases). Trimming stripped 0 bases from V and 1 base from J, with 13 bases between. This CDR3 has 16 residues. Germline CDR1 is MGHRA and CDR2 is YSYEKL. In DNA, the CDR3 is TGCGCCAGCAGCCAAGAAGTGGGACAAGTATCCTACGAGCAGTACTTC. Translation: CASSQEVGQVSYEQYF.

This chain uses TRBV5-1 with TRBJ2-2, with 8 bases identical to TRBD1. Trimming cost V 4 bases and J 6 bases; bases outside gene matches: 2. From germline, CDR1 is SGHRS and CDR2 YFSETQ. CDR3 length: 13 amino acids. The CDR3 nucleotides read TGCGCCAGCAGCGCACAGGGGGCCGGGGAGCTGTTTTTT. Its translation: CASSAQGAGELFF.

The chain carries TRBV30 and TRBJ1-5; 8 positions match TRBD1. The CDR3 spans 14 residues. The V segment lost 0 bases and the J segment 2 bases; nucleotides outside the gene matches: 0. Germline CDR1 and CDR2: GTSNPN and SVGIG (reference sequence). Here the CDR3 reads CAWSVQGGNQPQHF. The CDR3 DNA follows: TGTGCCTGGAGTGTACAGGGGGGCAATCAGCCCCAGCATTTT.

The rearrangement joins TRBV5-1 to TRBJ2-5, with 10 bases that match TRBD2. The CDR3 is 17 amino acids. J lost 5 bases, V lost 5 bases, and 15 bases had no gene match. In germline, CDR1 is SGHRS, CDR2 YFSETQ. This CDR3 reads CASSLMSSGGAGETQYF. The DNA of the CDR3 is TGCGCCAGCAGTCTTATGTCCAGCGGGGGGGCCGGGGAGACCCAGTACTTC. The full variable domain, in which reference TRBV5-1 and TRBJ2-5 provide the parts outside the CDR3, is KAGVTQTPRYLIKTRGQQVTLSCSPISGHRSVSWYQQTPGQGLQFLFEYFSETQRNKGNFPGRFSGRQFSNSRSEMNVSTLELGDSALYLCASSLMSSGGAGETQYFGPGTRLLVL.

This chain joins TRBV3-1 (or the pseudogene TRBV3-2) and TRBJ2-1, with 11 bases fitting TRBD2. Per germline, CDR1 LGHDT and CDR2 YNNKEL (reference sequence). The CDR3 loop spans 15 amino acids. The V gene end was trimmed by 4 bases and the J gene end by 5 bases; junction bases not matched to a gene: 4. Written as DNA, the CDR3 is TGTGCCAGCAGCCTCGGGACTAGCGGTAACAATGAGCAGTTCTTC. Protein: CASSLGTSGNNEQFF.

This chain links TRBV3-1 (or the pseudogene TRBV3-2) with TRBJ2-3; TRBD2 aligns across 16 bases. Germline CDR1 LGHDT, CDR2 YNNKEL (reference sequence). The ends lost 3 bases at V and 4 bases at J; junction bases unmatched: 1. This CDR3 comprises 16 residues. The CDR3 here is CASSQGTSGGADTQYF. The CDR3 bases are TGTGCCAGCAGCCAGGGGACTAGCGGGGGGGCAGATACGCAGTATTTT.